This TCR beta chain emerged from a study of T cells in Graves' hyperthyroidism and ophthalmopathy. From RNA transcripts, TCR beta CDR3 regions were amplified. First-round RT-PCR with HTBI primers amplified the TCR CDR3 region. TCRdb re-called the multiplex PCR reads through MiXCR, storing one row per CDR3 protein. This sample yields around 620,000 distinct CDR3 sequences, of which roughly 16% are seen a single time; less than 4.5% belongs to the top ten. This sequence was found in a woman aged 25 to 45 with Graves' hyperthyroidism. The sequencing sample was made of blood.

This chain's CDR3 is CASSRTGVQGNNQPQHF. As DNA, the CDR3 is TGTGCCAGCAGCCGGACAGGGGTACAAGGGAACAATCAGCCCCAGCATTTT. V is TRBV12-3 or TRBV12-4 and J is TRBJ1-5; TRBD1 aligns across 9 bases. Trimming removed 6 bases from V and 3 bases from J; junction bases left unmatched: 12. CDR3 length: 17 amino acids.